Presented here are 31 T cell receptor beta chains from one specimen sequenced in a study of T cells after yellow fever vaccination. Each CDR3 protein is one row after TCRdb ran MiXCR on the 5' RACE reads. The sample lists a few hundred thousand distinct CDR3 sequences, 7.5% to 9.5% seen once, with around 3.3% in the top ten. This specimen was CD4+ T cells sorted from PBMCs, taken 5 days after the yellow fever booster vaccination. The origin of the receptors is a man aged 18 to 35 who received the YFV17D yellow fever vaccine.

This clonotype was counted a few times. The V call is TRBV6-6, the J call TRBJ2-3, with D possibly TRBD2 on 6 matching bases. V dropped 2 bases and J dropped 1 base, with 10 bases sitting between them. Germline CDR1 MNHNY, CDR2 SVGAGI (reference sequence). The CDR3 spans 15 residues. CDR3 region: CASSYDGGGTDTQYF. The CDR3 nucleotides are TGTGCCAGCAGTTACGACGGGGGAGGCACAGATACGCAGTATTTT.

The chain recombines TRBV12-3 or TRBV12-4 with TRBJ1-5, with no clear D. The CDR3 runs to 13 residues. With 8 bases removed from V and 6 bases from J, the gap between germline ends came to 14 bases. CDR3: CASGAGRSQPQHF. CDR3 coding DNA: TGTGCCAGCGGTGCGGGGAGGAGTCAGCCCCAGCATTTT.

This chain links TRBV6-2 or TRBV6-3 with TRBJ1-2; the D is unclear. CDR1 and CDR2 from the germline V gene are MNHEY and SVGEGT. Trimming shortened V by 8 bases and J by 8 bases, and 12 bases separated the two germline ends. The CDR3 is 11 residues long. The CDR3, as DNA: TGTGCCAGCGAGGACGAACGGGGCTACACCTTC. This translates into CASEDERGYTF.

The chain joins TRBV5-1 to TRBJ2-7; D is unclear. Germline V lookup: CDR1 SGHRS, CDR2 YFSETQ. The V and J ends lost 0 bases and 3 bases respectively, with 13 bases between them. This CDR3 has 15 residues. The CDR3 DNA sequence: TGCGCCAGCAGCTTGGGGTCTTACTTGCGCTACGAGCAGTACTTC. Translation: CASSLGSYLRYEQYF.

This clonotype occurred many times. V usage is TRBV4-1 and J usage is TRBJ1-2, with 7 bases identical to TRBD1. With V trimmed by 4 bases and J by 1 base, 9 bases remained unmatched. The germline CDR1 and CDR2 sequences are MGHRA and YSYEKL. The CDR3 loop spans 16 amino acids. DNA for the CDR3: TGCGCCAGCAGCCGAAGCCTACAGGGGCTTAACTATGGCTACACCTTC. It is translated as CASSRSLQGLNYGYTF.

This clonotype was counted only a few times. The rearrangement joins TRBV19 to TRBJ2-7; TRBD2 is a possible D gene (6 bases). The CDR3 runs to 14 residues. Germline V CDR1 and CDR2: LNHDA, SQIVND (reference sequence). The V gene lost 3 bases and the J gene lost 6 bases, with 15 bases spanning the gap. The CDR3 region is CASSIRGSGGEQYV. CDR3 in DNA: TGTGCCAGTAGTATTCGGGGGAGTGGAGGCGAGCAGTACGTC.

The chain combines TRBV7-9 with TRBJ1-2; D gene uncertain. The CDR3 extends over 15 amino acids. The ends were cut back, 3 bases at V and 1 base at J, with 12 bases in the middle. The V gene's germline CDR1 is SEHNR and CDR2 FQNEAQ (reference sequence). The CDR3 loop reads CASSFEITYNYGYTF. CDR3 bases: TGTGCCAGCAGCTTCGAGATCACCTATAACTATGGCTACACCTTC.

This clonotype was detected only a few times. The chain combines TRBV7-2 with TRBJ2-3, with 8 bases identical to TRBD2. Germline CDR1 and CDR2: SGHTA and FQGNSA. J was trimmed by 2 bases and V by 5 bases; bases with no gene match: 6. The CDR3 is made up of 15 amino acids. CDR3 DNA sequence: TGTGCCAGCAGCCCGGGACTAGGAGTCACAGATACGCAGTATTTT. It yields the protein CASSPGLGVTDTQYF.

This clonotype was recorded many times. The V gene is TRBV5-6, the J gene TRBJ2-7; 7 nucleotides agree with TRBD1. Germline CDR1 and CDR2: SGHDT and YYEEEE. With 4 bases clipped from V and 7 bases from J, the junction kept 5 bases outside the gene matches. CDR3 length: 12 amino acids. For the CDR3, the DNA is TGTGCCAGCAGCCGGACAGGACGAGAGCAGTACGTC. Translation gives CASSRTGREQYV.

The rearrangement uses TRBV21-1 and TRBJ1-2. TRBV21-1 is labeled a pseudogene. This CDR3 is 14 amino acids long. The chain's CDR3 is CASNSGRARYGYTF. The DNA for the CDR3 is TGTGCCAGCAACTCTGGCAGGGCACGGTATGGCTACACCTTC.

The chain carries TRBV20-1 and TRBJ2-7, with 8 positions matching TRBD2. The CDR3 length is 14 residues. Germline V CDR1 and CDR2: DFQATT, SNEGSKA (reference sequence). V was clipped by 6 bases and J by 5 bases; unmatched bases: 12. In nucleotides, the CDR3 is TGCAGTGCCCAAACCGGGACTAGTTCCCACGAGCAGTACTTC. It translates to CSAQTGTSSHEQYF.

This clonotype has more than one count but fewer than ten. This chain links TRBV12-3 or TRBV12-4 with TRBJ1-2; no firm D call. Between the trimmed V and J ends, which lost 6 bases and 4 bases, there was a span of 21 bases. CDR3 length: 16 amino acids. DNA for the CDR3: TGTGCCAGCAGCGCATGGGTGAACCGGGAGCCCTATGGCTACACCTTC. Translating it yields CASSAWVNREPYGYTF.

This clonotype was detected ten times or more. The CDR3 loop is CASSSMGSRGTEAFF. The CDR3 DNA is TGCGCCAGCAGCTCCATGGGGAGTCGCGGCACTGAAGCTTTCTTT. This chain connects TRBV5-1 to TRBJ1-1; D is uncertain. Germline values: CDR1 SGHRS, CDR2 YFSETQ. Trimming took 3 bases from V and 4 from J, leaving 16 bases between them. The CDR3 has 15 residues.

This clonotype has ten or more counts. The chain links TRBV6-2 or TRBV6-3 to TRBJ2-3; D is uncertain. CDR1 MNHEY and CDR2 SVGEGT come from the germline V gene. This CDR3 contains 9 residues. Between the trimmed V and J ends, which lost 8 bases and 6 bases, there was a span of 3 bases. CDR3 nucleotides: TGTGCCAGCGGGGATACGCAGTATTTT. This encodes CASGDTQYF.

The chain recombines TRBV12-3 or TRBV12-4 with TRBJ2-7; unclear D gene. V was shortened by 4 bases and J by 5 bases, with 15 bases between the two germline ends. This CDR3 has 14 residues. The CDR3 DNA follows: TGTGCCAGCAGTTCTCGACCTCCCGGACACGAGCAGTACTTC. Its translation is CASSSRPPGHEQYF.

DNA of the CDR3: TGCAGTGCTAGAATGGGGTTTGAGACCCAGTACTTC. It codes for CSARMGFETQYF. The rearrangement uses TRBV20-1 and TRBJ2-5; unclear D gene. Deletions cut 2 bases from V and 5 bases from J, with 9 bases between. The length of the CDR3 is 12 residues. Germline CDR1 is DFQATT and CDR2 is SNEGSKA (reference sequence).

V usage is TRBV28 and J usage is TRBJ1-3; D is uncertain. Germline CDR1 reads MDHEN; CDR2 reads SYDVKM. Trimming cost V 3 bases and J 4 bases, with 4 bases left between them. The CDR3 extends over 12 amino acids. This CDR3 is CASSLKGNTIYF. CDR3 DNA sequence: TGTGCCAGCAGTTTGAAGGGAAACACCATATATTTT.

This clonotype was found a few times. The chain joins TRBV6-5 to TRBJ2-3; 11 bases match TRBD2. CDR1 and CDR2 (germline): MNHEY, SVGAGI. Trimming cost V 2 bases and J 1 base; bases outside gene matches: 5. The CDR3 consists of 17 residues. This CDR3 reads CASSYRGLAGGTDTQYF. In DNA form, the CDR3 reads TGTGCCAGCAGTTACCGCGGACTAGCGGGCGGCACAGATACGCAGTATTTT.

The table lists this clonotype with a few counts. The gene calls are TRBV29-1 and TRBJ2-2; D is undetermined. The CDR3 has 12 residues. Deletions cut 4 bases from V and 5 bases from J, with 8 bases between. From germline, CDR1 is SQVTM and CDR2 ANQGSEA. CDR3 sequence reads: CSVAPRTGELFF. The DNA for the CDR3 is TGCAGCGTTGCCCCGCGGACCGGGGAGCTGTTTTTT.

J is TRBJ1-4 and V is TRBV4-1, with TRBD1 identical over 7 bases. Germline V gives CDR1 MGHRA, CDR2 YSYEKL. J lost 0 bases, V lost 4 bases, and 5 bases had no gene match. CDR3 length: 16 amino acids. The chain's CDR3 is CASSRGQAATNEKLFF. CDR3 in DNA: TGCGCCAGCAGCCGTGGACAGGCTGCAACTAATGAAAAACTGTTTTTT.

At least ten counts were recorded for this clonotype. The rearrangement joins TRBV9 to TRBJ1-2, with D tentatively TRBD1 (5 bases). Trimming left V 0 bases short and J 2 bases short, with 8 bases between. From germline, CDR1 is SGDLS and CDR2 YYNGEE. CDR3 size: 14 residues. The CDR3: CASSVAGQNYGYTF. The CDR3 coding sequence is TGTGCCAGCAGCGTAGCAGGGCAGAACTATGGCTACACCTTC.

This clonotype has just a few counts. This chain joins TRBV9 and TRBJ2-5, with D possibly matching TRBD1 (6 bases). There are 14 residues in the CDR3. The germline gives CDR1 SGDLS, CDR2 YYNGEE. V lost 3 bases, J lost 4 bases, and 13 bases lay in between. The CDR3 loop is CASSGPGHPETQYF. The CDR3 region has the DNA TGTGCCAGCAGCGGACCGGGACACCCAGAGACCCAGTACTTC.

This chain links TRBV20-1 with TRBJ1-2; D call uncertain. CDR3 length: 15 residues. Germline-derived CDR1 and CDR2 are DFQATT and SNEGSKA (reference sequence). V lost 3 bases to trimming and J lost 4 bases, with 18 bases between them. The CDR3 sequence is CSASGVGDLVYGYTF. In DNA form, the CDR3 reads TGCAGTGCTAGCGGCGTCGGGGATCTCGTCTATGGCTACACCTTC.

V and J are TRBV12-3 or TRBV12-4 and TRBJ1-1; D remains ambiguous. Trimming pared 7 bases from V and 3 bases from J, leaving 12 bases between. The CDR3 is made up of 13 amino acids. This chain's CDR3 is CASNLVAYTEAFF. The CDR3, as DNA: TGTGCCAGCAATTTGGTAGCATACACTGAAGCTTTCTTT.

The gene calls are TRBV14 and TRBJ1-5, with D perhaps TRBD1 (5 bases). Germline CDR1 is SGHDN and CDR2 is FVKESK. V was clipped by 4 bases and J by 5 bases, with 15 bases between them. This CDR3 has 15 residues. CDR3: CASSPGGGRDQPQHF. DNA of the CDR3: TGTGCCAGCAGCCCCGGTGGGGGTCGGGATCAGCCCCAGCATTTT.

There are many counts of this clonotype. CDR3 bases: TGTGCTAGTGGTTTGGGGGACAGAAACAATGAGCAGTTCTTC. Encoded protein: CASGLGDRNNEQFF. The chain has TRBV12-5 and TRBJ2-1; 7 bases match TRBD1. The CDR3 is 14 residues long. Trimming took 1 base from V and 5 from J; bases not matched to a gene: 2. Germline CDR1 and CDR2: LGHNT and FRNRAP.

This sequence joins TRBV7-9 and TRBJ1-1, with unresolved D. The germline CDR1 and CDR2 sequences are SEHNR and FQNEAQ (reference sequence). This CDR3 comprises 15 residues. V was pared by 4 bases and J by 4 bases, with 16 bases between. The CDR3 DNA follows: TGTGCCAGCAGCTCCCTCAACCGGCCGAGCACTGAAGCTTTCTTT. Its protein product is CASSSLNRPSTEAFF.

This clonotype was found many times. The chain links TRBV4-3 to TRBJ1-2, with 8 nucleotides matching TRBD1. Per germline, CDR1 LGHNA and CDR2 YSLEER. The CDR3 spans 17 residues. V dropped 0 bases and J dropped 4; count of bases not matched to a gene: 10. The CDR3 bases are TGCGCCAGCAGCCAAGATCTCCATCCAGGGGGCGTCTATGGCTACACCTTC. Residues: CASSQDLHPGGVYGYTF.

The genes are TRBV7-6 and TRBJ1-5; D may be TRBD1 (5 bases). V shed 5 bases and J shed 3 bases, with 11 bases lying between them. Per germline, CDR1 SGHVS and CDR2 FNYEAQ. CDR3 size: 14 residues. The CDR3 region has the DNA TGTGCCAGCAGCCTCAGGGACGACAATCAGCCCCAGCATTTT. It is translated as CASSLRDDNQPQHF.

The chain employs TRBV7-9 and TRBJ2-3, with TRBD1 matching over 8 bases. J lost 2 bases, V lost 1 base, and 8 bases had no gene match. The germline CDR1 and CDR2 sequences are SEHNR and FQNEAQ (reference sequence). The CDR3 extends over 17 amino acids. CDR3 region: CASSLERRQGNTDTQYF. The CDR3 nucleotides read TGTGCCAGCAGCTTAGAAAGGCGACAGGGGAACACAGATACGCAGTATTTT.

This clonotype was found a few times. The chain employs TRBV5-1 and TRBJ2-6; D is uncertain. The CDR3 has 16 amino acids. Per the germline V gene, CDR1 is SGHRS and CDR2 is YFSETQ. The V end lost 4 bases, the J end lost 0 bases, and 11 bases lay between the germline ends. DNA of the CDR3: TGCGCCAGCAGCCTACCTACAAGCTCTGGGGCCAACGTCCTGACTTTC. The encoded protein is CASSLPTSSGANVLTF. The full variable domain, rest sourced from reference TRBV5-1 and TRBJ2-6, is KAGVTQTPRYLIKTRGQQVTLSCSPISGHRSVSWYQQTPGQGLQFLFEYFSETQRNKGNFPGRFSGRQFSNSRSEMNVSTLELGDSALYLCASSLPTSSGANVLTFGAGSRLTVL.